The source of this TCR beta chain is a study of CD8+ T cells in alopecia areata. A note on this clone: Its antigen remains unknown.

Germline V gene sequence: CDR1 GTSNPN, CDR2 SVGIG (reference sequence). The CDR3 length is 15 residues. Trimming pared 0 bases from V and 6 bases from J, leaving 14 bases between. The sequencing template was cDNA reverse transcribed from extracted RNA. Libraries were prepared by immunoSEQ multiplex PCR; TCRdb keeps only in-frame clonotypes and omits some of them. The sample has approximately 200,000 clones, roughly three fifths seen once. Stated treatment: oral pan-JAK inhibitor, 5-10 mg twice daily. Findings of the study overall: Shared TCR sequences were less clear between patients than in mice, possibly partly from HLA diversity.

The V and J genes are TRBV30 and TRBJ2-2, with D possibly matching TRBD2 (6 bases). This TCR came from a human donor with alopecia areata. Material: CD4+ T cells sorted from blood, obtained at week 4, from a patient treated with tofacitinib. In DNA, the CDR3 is TGTGCCTGGAGTGTACGCGGGGTGAGAGCCGGGGAGCTGTTTTTT. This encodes CAWSVRGVRAGELFF.